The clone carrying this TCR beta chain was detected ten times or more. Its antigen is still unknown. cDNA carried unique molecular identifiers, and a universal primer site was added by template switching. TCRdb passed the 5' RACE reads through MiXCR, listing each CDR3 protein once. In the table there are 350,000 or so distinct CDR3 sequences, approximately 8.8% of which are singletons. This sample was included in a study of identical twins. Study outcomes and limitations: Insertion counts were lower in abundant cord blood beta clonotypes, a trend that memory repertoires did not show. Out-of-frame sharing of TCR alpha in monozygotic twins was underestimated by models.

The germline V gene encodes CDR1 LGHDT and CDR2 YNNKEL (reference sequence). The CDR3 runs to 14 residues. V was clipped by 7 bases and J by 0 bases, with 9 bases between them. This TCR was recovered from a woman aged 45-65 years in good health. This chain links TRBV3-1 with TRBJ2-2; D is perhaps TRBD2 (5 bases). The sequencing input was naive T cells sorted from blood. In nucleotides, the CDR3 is TGTGCCAGCAACGCAGCGGCGAACACCGGGGAGCTGTTTTTT. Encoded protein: CASNAAANTGELFF. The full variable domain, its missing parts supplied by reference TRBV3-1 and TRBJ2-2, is DTAVSQTPKYLVTQMGNDKSIKCEQNLGHDTMYWYKQDSKKFLKIMFSYNNKELIINETVPNRFSPKSPDKAHLNLHINSLELGDSAVYFCASNAAANTGELFFGEGSRLTVL.